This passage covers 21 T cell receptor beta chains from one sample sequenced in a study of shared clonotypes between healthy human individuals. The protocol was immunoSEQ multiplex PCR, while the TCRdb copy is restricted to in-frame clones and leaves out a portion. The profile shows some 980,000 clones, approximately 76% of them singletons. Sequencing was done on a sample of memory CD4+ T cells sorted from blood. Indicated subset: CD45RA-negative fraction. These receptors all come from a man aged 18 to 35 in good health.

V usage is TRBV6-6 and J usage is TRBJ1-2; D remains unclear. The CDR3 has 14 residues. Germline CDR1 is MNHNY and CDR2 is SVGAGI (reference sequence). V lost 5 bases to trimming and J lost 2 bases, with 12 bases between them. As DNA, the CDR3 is TGTGCCAGCAGTAGCCAGATGCTAAACTATGGCTACACCTTC. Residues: CASSSQMLNYGYTF.

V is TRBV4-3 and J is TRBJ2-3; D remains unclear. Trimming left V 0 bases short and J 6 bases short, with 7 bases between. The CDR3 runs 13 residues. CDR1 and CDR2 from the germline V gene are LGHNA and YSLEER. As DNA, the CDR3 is TGCGCCAGCAGCCAAGAAGTAAAGGATACGCAGTATTTT. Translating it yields CASSQEVKDTQYF.

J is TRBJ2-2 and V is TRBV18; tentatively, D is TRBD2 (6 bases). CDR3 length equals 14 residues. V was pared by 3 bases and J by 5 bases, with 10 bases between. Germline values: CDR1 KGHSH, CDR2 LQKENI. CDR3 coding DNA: TGTGCCAGCTCACCTCTTCGGGAGACCGGGGAGCTGTTTTTT. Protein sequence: CASSPLRETGELFF.

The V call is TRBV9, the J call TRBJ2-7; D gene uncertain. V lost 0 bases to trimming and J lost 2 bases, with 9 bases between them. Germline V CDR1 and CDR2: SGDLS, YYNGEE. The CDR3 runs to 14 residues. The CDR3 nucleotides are TGTGCCAGCAGCGTAGGTCACGGAACCTACGAGCAGTACTTC. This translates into CASSVGHGTYEQYF.

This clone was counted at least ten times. CDR3 protein: CASSLGGSASGDTQYF. CDR3 nucleotides: TGTGCCAGCAGCTTAGGGGGTAGCGCAAGTGGAGATACGCAGTATTTT. The rearrangement joins TRBV11-3 to TRBJ2-3, with D maybe TRBD2 (5 bases). Germline V gives CDR1 SGHNT, CDR2 YENEEA. The CDR3 runs to 16 residues. V lost 1 base and J 5 bases, leaving 16 bases between the germline ends.

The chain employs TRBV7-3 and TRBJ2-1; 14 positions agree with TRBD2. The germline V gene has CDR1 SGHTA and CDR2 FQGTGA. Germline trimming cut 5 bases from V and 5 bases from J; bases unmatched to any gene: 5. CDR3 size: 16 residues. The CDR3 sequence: CASSTSGLAGDNEQFF. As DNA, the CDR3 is TGTGCCAGCAGCACGTCGGGACTAGCGGGGGACAATGAGCAGTTCTTC. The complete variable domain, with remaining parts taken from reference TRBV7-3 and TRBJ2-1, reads GAGVSQTPSNKVTEKGKYVELRCDPISGHTALYWYRQSLGQGPEFLIYFQGTGAADDSGLPNDRFFAVRPEGSVSTLKIQRTERGDSAVYLCASSTSGLAGDNEQFFGPGTRLTVL.

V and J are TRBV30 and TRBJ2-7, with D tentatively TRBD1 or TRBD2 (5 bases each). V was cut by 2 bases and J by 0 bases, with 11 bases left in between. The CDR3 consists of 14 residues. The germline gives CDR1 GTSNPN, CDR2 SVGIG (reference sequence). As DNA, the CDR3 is TGTGCCTGGAGTCCCCCTGGGGGCTCCTACGAGCAGTACTTC. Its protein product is CAWSPPGGSYEQYF.

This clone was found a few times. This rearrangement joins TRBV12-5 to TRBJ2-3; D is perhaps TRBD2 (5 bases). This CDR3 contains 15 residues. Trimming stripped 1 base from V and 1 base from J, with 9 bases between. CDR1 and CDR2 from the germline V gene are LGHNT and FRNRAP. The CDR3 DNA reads TGTGCTAGTGGTTTGGGGCAGAGGGGCACAGATACGCAGTATTTT. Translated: CASGLGQRGTDTQYF.

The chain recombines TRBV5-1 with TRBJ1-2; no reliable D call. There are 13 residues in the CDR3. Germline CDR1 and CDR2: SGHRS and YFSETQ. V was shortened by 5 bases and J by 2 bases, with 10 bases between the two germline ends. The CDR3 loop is CASSYQENYGYTF. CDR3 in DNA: TGCGCCAGCAGTTATCAGGAGAACTATGGCTACACCTTC.

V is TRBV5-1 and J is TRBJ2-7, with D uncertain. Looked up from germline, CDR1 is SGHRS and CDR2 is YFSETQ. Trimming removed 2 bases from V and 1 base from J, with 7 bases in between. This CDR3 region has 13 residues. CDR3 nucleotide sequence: TGCGCCAGCAGCTTTATGGAATCCTACGAGCAGTACTTC. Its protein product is CASSFMESYEQYF.

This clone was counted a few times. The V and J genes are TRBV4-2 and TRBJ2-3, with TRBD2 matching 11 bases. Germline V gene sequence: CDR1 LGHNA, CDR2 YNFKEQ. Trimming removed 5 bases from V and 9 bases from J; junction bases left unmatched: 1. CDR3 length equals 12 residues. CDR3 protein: CASSTSGGTQYF. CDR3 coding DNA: TGTGCCAGCAGCACTAGCGGGGGAACGCAGTATTTT.

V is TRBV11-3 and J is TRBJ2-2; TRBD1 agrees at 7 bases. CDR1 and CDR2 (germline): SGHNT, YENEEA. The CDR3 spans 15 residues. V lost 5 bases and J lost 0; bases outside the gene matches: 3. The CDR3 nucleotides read TGTGCCAGCAGCAAGACAGGGACGAACACCGGGGAGCTGTTTTTT. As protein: CASSKTGTNTGELFF.

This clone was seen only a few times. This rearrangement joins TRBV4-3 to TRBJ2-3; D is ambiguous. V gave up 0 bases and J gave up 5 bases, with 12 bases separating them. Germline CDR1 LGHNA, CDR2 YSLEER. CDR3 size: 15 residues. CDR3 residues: CASSQDDVRGDTQYF. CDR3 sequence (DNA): TGCGCCAGCAGCCAAGACGACGTGAGAGGAGATACGCAGTATTTT.

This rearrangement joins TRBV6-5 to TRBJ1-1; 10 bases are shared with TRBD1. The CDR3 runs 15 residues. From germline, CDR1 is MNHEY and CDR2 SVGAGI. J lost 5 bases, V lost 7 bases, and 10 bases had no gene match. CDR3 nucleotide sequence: TGTGCCAGCAACCCAGCCGGGACAGGGGCTACTGAAGCTTTCTTT. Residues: CASNPAGTGATEAFF.

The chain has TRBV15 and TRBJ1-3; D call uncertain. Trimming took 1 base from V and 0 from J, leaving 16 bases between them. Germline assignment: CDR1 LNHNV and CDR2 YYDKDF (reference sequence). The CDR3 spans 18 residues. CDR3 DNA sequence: TGTGCCACCAGCAGAGGCGCAGCCTTGGGAAGCTCTGGAAACACCATATATTTT. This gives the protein CATSRGAALGSSGNTIYF.

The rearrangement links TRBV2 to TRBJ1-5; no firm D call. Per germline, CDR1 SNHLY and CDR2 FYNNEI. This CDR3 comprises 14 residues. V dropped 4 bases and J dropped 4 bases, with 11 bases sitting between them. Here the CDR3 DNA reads TGTGCCAGCAGTGTGACTACGCTAAATCAGCCCCAGCATTTT. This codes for CASSVTTLNQPQHF.

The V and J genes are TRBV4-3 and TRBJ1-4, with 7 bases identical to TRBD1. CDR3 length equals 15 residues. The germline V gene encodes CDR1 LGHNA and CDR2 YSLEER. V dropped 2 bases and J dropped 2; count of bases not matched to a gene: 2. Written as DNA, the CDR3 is TGCGCCAGCAGCCAAACAGGGGCCACTAATGAAAAACTGTTTTTT. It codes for CASSQTGATNEKLFF.

Written as DNA, the CDR3 is TGTGCCAGTAGTATAGCGGCTAGCGGGAGTTACGAGCAGTACTTC. It specifies CASSIAASGSYEQYF. V gene TRBV19 combines with J gene TRBJ2-7; 10 bases are a match to TRBD2. With V trimmed by 1 base and J by 4 bases, 4 bases remained unmatched. CDR3 length: 15 residues. Germline CDR1 is LNHDA and CDR2 is SQIVND (reference sequence). The full variable domain, rest sourced from reference TRBV19 and TRBJ2-7, is DGGITQSPKYLFRKEGQNVTLSCEQNLNHDAMYWYRQDPGQGLRLIYYSQIVNDFQKGDIAEGYSVSREKKESFPLTVTSAQKNPTAFYLCASSIAASGSYEQYFGPGTRLTVT.

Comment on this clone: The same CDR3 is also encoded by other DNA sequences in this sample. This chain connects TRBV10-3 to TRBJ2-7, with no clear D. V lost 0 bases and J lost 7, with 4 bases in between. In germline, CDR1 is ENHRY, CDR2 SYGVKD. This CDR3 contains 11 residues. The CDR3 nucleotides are TGTGCCATCAGTGAGTCTTGGGAGCAGTACTTC. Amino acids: CAISESWEQYF.

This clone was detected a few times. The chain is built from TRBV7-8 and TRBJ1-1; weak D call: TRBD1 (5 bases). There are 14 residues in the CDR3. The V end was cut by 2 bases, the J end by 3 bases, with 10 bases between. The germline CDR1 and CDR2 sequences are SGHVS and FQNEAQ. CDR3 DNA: TGTGCCAGCAGCTTAACACAGGTAGACACTGAAGCTTTCTTT. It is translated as CASSLTQVDTEAFF.

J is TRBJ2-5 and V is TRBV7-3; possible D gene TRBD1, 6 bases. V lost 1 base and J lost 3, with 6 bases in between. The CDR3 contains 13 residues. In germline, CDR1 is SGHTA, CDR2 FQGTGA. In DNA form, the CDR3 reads TGTGCCAGCAGCTTAAACAGGGAAGAGACCCAGTACTTC. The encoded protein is CASSLNREETQYF.